This T cell receptor (beta chain) was profiled in a study of blood T cell repertoires in COVID-19. Study overall: Whether acute or convalescent, the COVID-19 samples came from the United States, Italy and Spain. PBMCs, B-cell-depleted T cells, or T cells provided the cDNA or gDNA that made up the material.

For this clone: Compared with germline, one end of the junction differs, possibly owing to a read error.

CDR3 length: 10 residues. Germline V lookup: CDR1 SNHLY, CDR2 FYNNEI. In the study's own analysis: Using reference gene primer amplification, nucleated cell counts were estimated. Only in-frame clones appear in the TCRdb table, and some are missing; sequencing was by immunoSEQ multiplex PCR. V, J and clone size derive from that table, while D and trimming were established from the DNA sequence. This sample has under 150,000 clones, with approximately 90% found just once. This clonotype originated in a woman aged 65 to 85 who had recovered from COVID-19. Material for sequencing was peripheral blood. This chain joins TRBV2 and TRBJ2-7, with 8 bases lining up with TRBD2. DNA of the CDR3: TGTGCCAGCAGCGGGGCGGGGGGCCGCTGG. Its translation: CASSGAGGRW.